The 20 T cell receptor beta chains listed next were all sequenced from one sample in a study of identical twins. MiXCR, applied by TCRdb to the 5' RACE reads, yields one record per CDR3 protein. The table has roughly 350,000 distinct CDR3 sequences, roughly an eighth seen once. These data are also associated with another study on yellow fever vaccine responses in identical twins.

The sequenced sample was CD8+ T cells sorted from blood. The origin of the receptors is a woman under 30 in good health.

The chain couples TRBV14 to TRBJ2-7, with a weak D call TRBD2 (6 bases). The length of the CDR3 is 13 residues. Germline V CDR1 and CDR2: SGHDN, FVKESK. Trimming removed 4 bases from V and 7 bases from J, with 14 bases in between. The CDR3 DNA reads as TGTGCCAGCAGCCTAACCGGGGGTGGGGAGCAGTACTTC. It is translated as CASSLTGGGEQYF.

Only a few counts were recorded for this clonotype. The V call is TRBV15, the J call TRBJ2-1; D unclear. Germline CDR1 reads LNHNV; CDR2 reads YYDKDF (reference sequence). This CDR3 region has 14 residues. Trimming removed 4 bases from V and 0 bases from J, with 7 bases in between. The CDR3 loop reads CATSTGASYNEQFF. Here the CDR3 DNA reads TGTGCCACCAGCACAGGAGCCTCCTACAATGAGCAGTTCTTC.

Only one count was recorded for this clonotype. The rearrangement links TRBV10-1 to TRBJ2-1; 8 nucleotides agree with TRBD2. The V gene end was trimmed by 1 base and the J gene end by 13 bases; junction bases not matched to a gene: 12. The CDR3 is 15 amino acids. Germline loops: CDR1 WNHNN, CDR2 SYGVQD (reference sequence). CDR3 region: CASSEWSSGWPRQFF. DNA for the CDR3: TGCGCCAGCAGTGAGTGGTCTAGCGGGTGGCCCCGACAGTTCTTC.

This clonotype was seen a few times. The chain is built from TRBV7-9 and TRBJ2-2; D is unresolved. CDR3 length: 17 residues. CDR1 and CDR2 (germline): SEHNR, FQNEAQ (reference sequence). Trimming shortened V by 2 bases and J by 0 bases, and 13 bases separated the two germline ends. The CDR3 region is CASSLTRPQTNTGELFF. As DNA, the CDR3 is TGTGCCAGCAGCTTAACGAGGCCACAAACGAACACCGGGGAGCTGTTTTTT.

The CDR3 sequence is CASSKRGGDEQYV. The CDR3 coding sequence is TGTGCCAGCAGCAAAAGGGGGGGCGACGAGCAGTACGTC. This rearrangement joins TRBV21-1 to TRBJ2-7; the table assigns TRBD1, which was not confirmed against the DNA. TRBV21-1 is described as a pseudogene. The CDR3 is 13 residues long.

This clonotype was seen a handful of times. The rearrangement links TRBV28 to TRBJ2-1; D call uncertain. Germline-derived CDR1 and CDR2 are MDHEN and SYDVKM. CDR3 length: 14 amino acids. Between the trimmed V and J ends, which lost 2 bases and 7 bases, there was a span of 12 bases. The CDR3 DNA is TGTGCCAGCAGTTTAAAGGGCGGCGTGAATGAGCAGTTCTTC. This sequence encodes CASSLKGGVNEQFF.

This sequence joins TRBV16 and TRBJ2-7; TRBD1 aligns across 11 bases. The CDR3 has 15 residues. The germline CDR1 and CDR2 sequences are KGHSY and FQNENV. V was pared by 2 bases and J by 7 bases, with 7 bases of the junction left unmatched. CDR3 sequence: CASSQPDRGQGEQYV. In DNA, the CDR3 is TGTGCCAGCAGCCAACCGGACAGGGGGCAGGGGGAGCAGTACGTC.

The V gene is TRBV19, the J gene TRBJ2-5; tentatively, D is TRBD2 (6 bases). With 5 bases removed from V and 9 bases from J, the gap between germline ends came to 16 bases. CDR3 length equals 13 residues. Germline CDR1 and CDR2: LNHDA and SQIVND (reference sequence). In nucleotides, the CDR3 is TGTGCCAGTAGTTTTGGGGCCGGAGGGGCCCAGTACTTC. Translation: CASSFGAGGAQYF.

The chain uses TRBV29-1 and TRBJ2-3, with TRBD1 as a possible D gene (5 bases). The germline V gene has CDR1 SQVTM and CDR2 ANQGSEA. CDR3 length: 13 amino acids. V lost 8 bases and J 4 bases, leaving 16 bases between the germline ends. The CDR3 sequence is CSFEGAQSDTQYF. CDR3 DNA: TGCAGCTTCGAAGGGGCCCAGTCAGATACGCAGTATTTT.

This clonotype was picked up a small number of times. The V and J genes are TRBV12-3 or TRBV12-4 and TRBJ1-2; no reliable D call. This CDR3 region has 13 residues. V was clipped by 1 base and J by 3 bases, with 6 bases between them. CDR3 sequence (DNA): TGTGCCAGCAGTTTAGGCAGACACTATGGCTACACCTTC. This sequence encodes CASSLGRHYGYTF.

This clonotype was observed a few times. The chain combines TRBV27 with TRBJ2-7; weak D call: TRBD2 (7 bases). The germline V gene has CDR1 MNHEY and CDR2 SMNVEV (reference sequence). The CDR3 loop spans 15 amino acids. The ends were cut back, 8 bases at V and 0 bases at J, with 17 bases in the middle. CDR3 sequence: CASRRGQHHSYEQYF. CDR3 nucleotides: TGTGCCAGCCGGCGGGGGCAGCACCACTCCTACGAGCAGTACTTC.

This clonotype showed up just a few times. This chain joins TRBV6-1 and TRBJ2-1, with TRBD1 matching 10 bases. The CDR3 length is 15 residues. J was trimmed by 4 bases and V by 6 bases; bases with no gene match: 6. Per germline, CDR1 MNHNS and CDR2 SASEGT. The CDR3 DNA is TGTGCCAGCAGCTTGACAGGGGGCCTTTACAATGAGCAGTTCTTC. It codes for CASSLTGGLYNEQFF.

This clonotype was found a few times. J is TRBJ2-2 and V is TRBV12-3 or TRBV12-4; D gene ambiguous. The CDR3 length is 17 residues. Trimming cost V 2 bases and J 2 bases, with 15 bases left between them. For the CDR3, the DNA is TGTGCCAGCAGTTTAAGTTTAAGGACCAAAAACACCGGGGAGCTGTTTTTT. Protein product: CASSLSLRTKNTGELFF.

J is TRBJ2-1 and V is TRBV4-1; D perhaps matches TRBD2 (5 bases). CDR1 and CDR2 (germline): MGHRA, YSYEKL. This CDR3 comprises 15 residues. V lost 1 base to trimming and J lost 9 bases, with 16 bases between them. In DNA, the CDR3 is TGCGCCAGCAGCCAAGCAGTCGGGGTTCTGCGTGAGCAGTTCTTC. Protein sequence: CASSQAVGVLREQFF.

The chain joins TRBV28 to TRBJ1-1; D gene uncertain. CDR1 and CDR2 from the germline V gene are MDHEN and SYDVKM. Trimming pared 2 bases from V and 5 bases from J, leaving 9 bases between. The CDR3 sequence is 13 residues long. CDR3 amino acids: CASSLHLRTEAFF. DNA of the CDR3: TGTGCCAGCAGTTTACACCTAAGGACTGAAGCTTTCTTT.

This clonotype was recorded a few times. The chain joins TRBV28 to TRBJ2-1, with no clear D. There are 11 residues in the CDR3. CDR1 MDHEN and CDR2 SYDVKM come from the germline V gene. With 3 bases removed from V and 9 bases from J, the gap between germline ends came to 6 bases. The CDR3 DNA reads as TGTGCCAGCAGTTTGTGGGGTGAGCAGTTCTTC. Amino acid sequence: CASSLWGEQFF.

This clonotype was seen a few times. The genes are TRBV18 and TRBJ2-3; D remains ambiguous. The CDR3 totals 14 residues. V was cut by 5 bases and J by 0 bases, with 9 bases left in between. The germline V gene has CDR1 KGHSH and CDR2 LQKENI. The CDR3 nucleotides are TGTGCCAGCTCAAGGAAAGCTAGCACAGATACGCAGTATTTT. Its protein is CASSRKASTDTQYF.

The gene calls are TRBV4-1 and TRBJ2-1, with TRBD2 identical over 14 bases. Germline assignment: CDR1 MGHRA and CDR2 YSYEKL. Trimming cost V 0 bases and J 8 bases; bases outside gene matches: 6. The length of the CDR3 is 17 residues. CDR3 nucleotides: TGCGCCAGCAGCCAAGAAAGCGGGACTAGCGGGGGTGATGAGCAGTTCTTC. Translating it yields CASSQESGTSGGDEQFF.

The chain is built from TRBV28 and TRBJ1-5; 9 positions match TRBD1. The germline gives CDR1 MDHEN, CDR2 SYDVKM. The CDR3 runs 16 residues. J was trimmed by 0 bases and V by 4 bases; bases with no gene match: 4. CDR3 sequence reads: CASSSIQGASNQPQHF. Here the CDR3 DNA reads TGTGCCAGCAGTTCTATACAGGGGGCTAGCAATCAGCCCCAGCATTTT.

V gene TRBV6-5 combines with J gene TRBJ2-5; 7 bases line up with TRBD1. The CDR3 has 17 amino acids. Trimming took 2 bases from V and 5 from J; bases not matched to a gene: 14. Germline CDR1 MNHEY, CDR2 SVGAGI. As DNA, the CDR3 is TGTGCCAGCAGTTACAGGGACAGTCACCTCCATGGGGAGACCCAGTACTTC. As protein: CASSYRDSHLHGETQYF.